This record looks at one TCR beta chain sequence and its context. This sample is drawn from a study of T-cell reconstitution after alpha-beta-depleted transplantation in children. J lost 5 bases, V lost 0 bases, and 5 bases had no gene match. This CDR3 is built from 16 residues. Per germline, CDR1 SGHRS and CDR2 YFSETQ. The TCRbeta library incorporated unique molecular identifiers. From the PCR reads, TCRdb called clonotypes with MiXCR, one entry per CDR3 protein. The sample holds a few hundred thousand distinct CDR3 sequences, over 20% seen once. V gene TRBV5-1 combines with J gene TRBJ2-1; 10 positions match TRBD2. The clonotype was recovered from a boy younger than two with Wiskott-Aldrich syndrome, due to receive a stem cell transplant. Sequences were derived from PBMCs, sampled before TCRalphabeta/CD19-depleted stem cell transplant. The chain's CDR3 is CASSLGGLAINNEQFF. The CDR3 coding sequence is TGCGCCAGCAGCTTGGGGGGACTAGCGATCAACAATGAGCAGTTCTTC.